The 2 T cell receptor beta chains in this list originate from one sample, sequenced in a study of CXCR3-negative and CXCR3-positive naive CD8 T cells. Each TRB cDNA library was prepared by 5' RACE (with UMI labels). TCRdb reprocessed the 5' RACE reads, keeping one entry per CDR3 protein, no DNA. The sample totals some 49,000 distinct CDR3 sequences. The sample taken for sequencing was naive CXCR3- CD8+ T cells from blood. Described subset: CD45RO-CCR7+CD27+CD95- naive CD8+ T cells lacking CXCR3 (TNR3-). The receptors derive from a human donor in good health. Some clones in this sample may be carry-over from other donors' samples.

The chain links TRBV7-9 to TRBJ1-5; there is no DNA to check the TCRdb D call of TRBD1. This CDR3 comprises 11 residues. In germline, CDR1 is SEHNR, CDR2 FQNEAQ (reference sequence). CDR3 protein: CAGTGFQPQHF.

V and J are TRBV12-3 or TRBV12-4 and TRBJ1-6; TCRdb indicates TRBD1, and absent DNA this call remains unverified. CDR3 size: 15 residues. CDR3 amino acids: CASSIHGQGLPPLHF.